Following are 5 T cell receptor beta chains from one sample sequenced in a study of cytomegalovirus exposure and HLA in healthy donors. PCR employed 60 Vbeta and 13 Jbeta primers. Method: immunoSEQ multiplex PCR; TCRdb's copy keeps in-frame clones and lacks some. Of about 180,000 clones listed, around 79% are singletons. Sequencing input: PBMCs. These TCRs come from a woman between 45 and 65 years old in good health and CMV-seronegative.

The CDR3 region is CASSLAVEETQYF. The CDR3, as DNA: TGTGCCAGCAGTTTGGCGGTCGAAGAGACCCAGTACTTC. The chain uses TRBV27 and TRBJ2-5; D is unclear. The CDR3 runs 13 residues. The V gene's germline CDR1 is MNHEY and CDR2 SMNVEV (reference sequence). The V end was cut by 3 bases, the J end by 3 bases, with 8 bases between.

The gene calls are TRBV5-1 and TRBJ2-5; D perhaps matches TRBD2 (6 bases). Gene TRBJ2-7 matches the end of the DNA better, so the J call may be wrong. CDR1 and CDR2 from the germline V gene are SGHRS and YFSETQ. This CDR3 has 14 amino acids. The CDR3 bases are TGCGCCAGCAGCTTCGGGGGTATGCCCTACGAGCAGTACTTC. This encodes CASSFGGMPYEQYF.

The CDR3: CASSPEDSYEQYF. In DNA, the CDR3 is TGCGCCAGCAGCCCGGAAGACAGCTACGAGCAGTACTTC. The chain links TRBV5-1 to TRBJ2-5; perhaps TRBD1 as D (5 bases). With the DNA end fitting TRBJ2-7 better, the J assignment may be wrong. Germline CDR1 reads SGHRS; CDR2 reads YFSETQ. The CDR3 is 13 residues long.

The gene calls are TRBV6-5 and TRBJ1-4; 11 nucleotides agree with TRBD1. Per germline, CDR1 MNHEY and CDR2 SVGAGI. This CDR3 has 15 residues. After removal of 6 bases from V and 7 bases from J, the junction contained 7 bases not matched to a gene. This CDR3 is CASSATGTGGEKLFF. The CDR3 DNA sequence: TGTGCCAGCAGCGCAACCGGGACAGGGGGTGAAAAACTGTTTTTT.

The chain joins TRBV9 to TRBJ2-5, with 7 bases lining up with TRBD2. The J call may be mistaken, given a closer DNA end match to TRBJ2-7. Germline V gene sequence: CDR1 SGDLS, CDR2 YYNGEE. This CDR3 spans 15 amino acids. The CDR3, as DNA: TGTGCCAGCAGCGTACGGGGGGACCCCCTCGACGAGCAGTACTTC. Encoded protein: CASSVRGDPLDEQYF.